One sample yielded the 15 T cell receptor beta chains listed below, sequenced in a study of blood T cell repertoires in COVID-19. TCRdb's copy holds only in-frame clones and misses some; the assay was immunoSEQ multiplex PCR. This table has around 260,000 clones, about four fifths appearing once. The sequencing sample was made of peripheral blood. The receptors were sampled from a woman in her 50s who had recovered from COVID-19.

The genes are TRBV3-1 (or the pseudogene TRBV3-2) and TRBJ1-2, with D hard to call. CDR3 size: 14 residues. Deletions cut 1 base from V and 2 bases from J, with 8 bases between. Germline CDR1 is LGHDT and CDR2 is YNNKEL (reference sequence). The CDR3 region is CASSQGAGNYGYTF. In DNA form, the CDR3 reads TGTGCCAGCAGCCAAGGGGCGGGGAACTATGGCTACACCTTC.

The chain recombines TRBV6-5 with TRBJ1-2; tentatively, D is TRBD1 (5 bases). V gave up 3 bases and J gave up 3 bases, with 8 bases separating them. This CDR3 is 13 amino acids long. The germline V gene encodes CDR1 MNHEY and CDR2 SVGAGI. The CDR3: CASSYDSHYGYTF. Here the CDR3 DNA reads TGTGCCAGCAGTTATGACAGCCACTATGGCTACACCTTC.

The CDR3 loop is CASSEGHGTTNEKLFF. The CDR3 DNA sequence: TGTGCCAGCAGTGAAGGACATGGGACTACTAATGAAAAACTGTTTTTT. The chain combines TRBV6-1 with TRBJ1-4, with D possibly matching TRBD1 (5 bases). The CDR3 extends over 16 amino acids. The V gene's germline CDR1 is MNHNS and CDR2 SASEGT. The V end was cut by 1 base, the J end by 2 bases, with 11 bases between.

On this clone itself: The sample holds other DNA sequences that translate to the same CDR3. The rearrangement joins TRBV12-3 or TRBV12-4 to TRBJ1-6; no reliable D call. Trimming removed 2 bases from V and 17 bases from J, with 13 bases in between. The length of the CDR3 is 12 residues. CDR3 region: CASSLRLGAIHF. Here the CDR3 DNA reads TGTGCCAGCAGTTTACGCCTCGGAGCAATCCACTTT.

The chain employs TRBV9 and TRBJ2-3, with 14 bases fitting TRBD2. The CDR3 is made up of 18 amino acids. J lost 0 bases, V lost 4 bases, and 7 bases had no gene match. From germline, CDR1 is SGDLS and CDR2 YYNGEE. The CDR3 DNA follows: TGTGCCAGCAGCCCGGGGACTAGCGGGGGCCGGAGCACAGATACGCAGTATTTT. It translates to CASSPGTSGGRSTDTQYF.

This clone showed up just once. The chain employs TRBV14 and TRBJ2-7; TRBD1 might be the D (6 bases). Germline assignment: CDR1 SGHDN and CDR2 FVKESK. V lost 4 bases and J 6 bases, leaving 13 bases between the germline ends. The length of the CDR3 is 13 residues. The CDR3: CASSLQGIGEQYF. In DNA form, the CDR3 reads TGTGCCAGCAGCCTTCAGGGGATTGGCGAGCAGTACTTC.

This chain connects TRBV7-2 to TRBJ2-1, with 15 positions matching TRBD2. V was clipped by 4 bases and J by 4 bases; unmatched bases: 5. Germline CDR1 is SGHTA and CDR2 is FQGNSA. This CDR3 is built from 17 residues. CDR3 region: CASSSPGLAGGYNEQFF. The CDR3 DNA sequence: TGTGCCAGCAGCTCCCCGGGACTAGCGGGAGGTTACAATGAGCAGTTCTTC.

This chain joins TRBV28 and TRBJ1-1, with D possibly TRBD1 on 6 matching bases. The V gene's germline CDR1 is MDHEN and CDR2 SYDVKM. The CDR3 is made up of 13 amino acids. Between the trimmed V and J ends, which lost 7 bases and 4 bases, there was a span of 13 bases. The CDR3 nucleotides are TGTGCCAGCACCCTTACAGGGTTCACTGAAGCTTTCTTT. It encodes CASTLTGFTEAFF.

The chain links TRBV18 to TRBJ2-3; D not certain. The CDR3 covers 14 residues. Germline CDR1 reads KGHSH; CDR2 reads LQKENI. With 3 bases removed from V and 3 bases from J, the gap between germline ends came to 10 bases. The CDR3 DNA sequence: TGTGCCAGCTCACCGCCTACCCGGACAGATACGCAGTATTTT. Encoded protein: CASSPPTRTDTQYF. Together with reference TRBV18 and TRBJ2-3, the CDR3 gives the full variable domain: NAGVMQNPRHLVRRRGQEARLRCSPMKGHSHVYWYRQLPEEGLKFMVYLQKENIIDESGMPKERFSAEFPKEGPSILRIQQVVRGDSAAYFCASSPPTRTDTQYFGPGTRLTVL.

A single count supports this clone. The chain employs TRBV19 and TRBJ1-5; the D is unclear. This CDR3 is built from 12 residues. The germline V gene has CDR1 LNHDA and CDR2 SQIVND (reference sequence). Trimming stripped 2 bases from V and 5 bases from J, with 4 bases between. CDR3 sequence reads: CASSIPDQPQHF. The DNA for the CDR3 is TGTGCCAGTAGTATACCGGATCAGCCCCAGCATTTT.

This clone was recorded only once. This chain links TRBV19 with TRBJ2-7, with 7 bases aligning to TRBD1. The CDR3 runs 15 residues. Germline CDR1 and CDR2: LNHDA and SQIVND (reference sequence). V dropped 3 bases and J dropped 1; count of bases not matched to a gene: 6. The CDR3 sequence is CASSISTGSSYEQYF. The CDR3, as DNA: TGTGCCAGTAGTATTTCGACAGGGAGTTCCTACGAGCAGTACTTC.

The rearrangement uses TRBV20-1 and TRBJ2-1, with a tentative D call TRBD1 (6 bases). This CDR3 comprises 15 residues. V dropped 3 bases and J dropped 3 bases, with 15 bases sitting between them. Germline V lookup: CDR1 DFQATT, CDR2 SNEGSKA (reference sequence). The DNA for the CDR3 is TGCAGTGCTAGTCCCGGGACACCCCTCTACAATGAGCAGTTCTTC. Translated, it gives CSASPGTPLYNEQFF.

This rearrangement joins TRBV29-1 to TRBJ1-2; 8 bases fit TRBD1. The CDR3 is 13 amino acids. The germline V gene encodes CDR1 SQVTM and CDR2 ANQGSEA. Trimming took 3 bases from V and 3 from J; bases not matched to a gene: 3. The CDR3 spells CSVDSGGDYGYTF. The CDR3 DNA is TGCAGCGTTGACTCAGGGGGCGACTATGGCTACACCTTC.

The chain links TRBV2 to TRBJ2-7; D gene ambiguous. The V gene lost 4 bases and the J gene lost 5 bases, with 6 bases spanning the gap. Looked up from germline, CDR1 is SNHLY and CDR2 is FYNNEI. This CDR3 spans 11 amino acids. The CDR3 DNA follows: TGTGCCAGCAGTGCTCCTGACGAGCAGTACTTC. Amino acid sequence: CASSAPDEQYF.

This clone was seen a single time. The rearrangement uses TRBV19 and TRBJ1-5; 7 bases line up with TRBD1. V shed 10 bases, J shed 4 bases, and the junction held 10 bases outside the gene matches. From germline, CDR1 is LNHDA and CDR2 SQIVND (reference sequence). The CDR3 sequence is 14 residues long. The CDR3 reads CATSETGSNQPQHF. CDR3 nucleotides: TGTGCCACCTCGGAGACAGGGTCAAATCAGCCCCAGCATTTT.